This TCR beta chain stems from a study of response to subunit inactivated influenza vaccine. As for this clonotype: Its antigen is not identified.

The CDR3 runs to 17 residues. Looked up from germline, CDR1 is SNHLY and CDR2 is FYNNEI. Germline trimming cut 3 bases from V and 5 bases from J; bases unmatched to any gene: 12. TCRdb analysed the RT-PCR reads with MiXCR anew, one entry per CDR3 protein. Of roughly 630,000 distinct CDR3 sequences in the sample, 12% to 15% were seen once. Findings and limits, study-wide: Each seasonal influenza vaccination recruits few new T cells, the authors suggested.

Sequenced here: PBMCs from blood, sampled less than 15 days before vaccination. This chain uses TRBV2 with TRBJ2-5, with 10 bases fitting TRBD2. The clonotype comes from a man aged 45-60 years who received an inactivated influenza vaccine. CDR3 bases: TGTGCCAGCAGTGAGGGGGCGACGAGCGGGAGGGCGGAGACCCAGTACTTC. Encoded protein: CASSEGATSGRAETQYF. Using reference TRBV2 and TRBJ2-5 for the parts outside the CDR3, the full variable domain is EPEVTQTPSHQVTQMGQEVILRCVPISNHLYFYWYRQILGQKVEFLVSFYNNEISEKSEIFDDQFSVERPDGSNFTLKIRSTKLEDSAMYFCASSEGATSGRAETQYFGPGTRLLVL.